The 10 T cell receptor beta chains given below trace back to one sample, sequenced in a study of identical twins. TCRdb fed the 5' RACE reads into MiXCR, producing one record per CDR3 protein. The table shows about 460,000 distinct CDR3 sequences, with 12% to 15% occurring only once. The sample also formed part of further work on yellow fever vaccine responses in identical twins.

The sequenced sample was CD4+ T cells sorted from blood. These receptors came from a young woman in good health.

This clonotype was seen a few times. The CDR3 DNA follows: TGTGCCAGCAGCTTAGTTCTAGCGTCAGATACGCAGTATTTT. Translated, it gives CASSLVLASDTQYF. This chain links TRBV11-2 with TRBJ2-3; maybe TRBD2 (6 bases). V was pared by 1 base and J by 4 bases, with 9 bases between. Germline V gives CDR1 SGHAT, CDR2 FQNNGV. The CDR3 has 14 amino acids.

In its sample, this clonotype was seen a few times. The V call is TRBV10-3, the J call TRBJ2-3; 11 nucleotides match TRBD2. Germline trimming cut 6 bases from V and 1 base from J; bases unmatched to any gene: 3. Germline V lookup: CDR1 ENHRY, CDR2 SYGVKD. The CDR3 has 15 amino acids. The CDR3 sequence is CAISVAGGGTDTQYF. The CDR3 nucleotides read TGTGCCATCAGCGTAGCGGGGGGGGGCACAGATACGCAGTATTTT.

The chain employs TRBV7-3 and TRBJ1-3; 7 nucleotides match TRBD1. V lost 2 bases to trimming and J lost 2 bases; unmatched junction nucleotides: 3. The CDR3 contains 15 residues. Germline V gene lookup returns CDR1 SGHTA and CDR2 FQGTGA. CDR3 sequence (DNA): TGTGCCAGCAGCTTAGAGGGGGCCGCTGGAAACACCATATATTTT. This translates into CASSLEGAAGNTIYF.

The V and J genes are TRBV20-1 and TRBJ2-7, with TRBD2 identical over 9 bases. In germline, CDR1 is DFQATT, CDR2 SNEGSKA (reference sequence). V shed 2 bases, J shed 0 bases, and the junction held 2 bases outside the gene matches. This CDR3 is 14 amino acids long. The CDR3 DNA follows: TGCAGTGCTAGACGGCGGGAGGGCTCCTACGAGCAGTACTTC. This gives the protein CSARRREGSYEQYF.

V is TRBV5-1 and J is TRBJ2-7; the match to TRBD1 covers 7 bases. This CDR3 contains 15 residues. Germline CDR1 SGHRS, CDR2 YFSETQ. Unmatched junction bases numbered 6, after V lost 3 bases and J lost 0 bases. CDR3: CASSSGQTISYEQYF. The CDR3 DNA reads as TGCGCCAGCAGCTCGGGACAGACCATCTCCTACGAGCAGTACTTC.

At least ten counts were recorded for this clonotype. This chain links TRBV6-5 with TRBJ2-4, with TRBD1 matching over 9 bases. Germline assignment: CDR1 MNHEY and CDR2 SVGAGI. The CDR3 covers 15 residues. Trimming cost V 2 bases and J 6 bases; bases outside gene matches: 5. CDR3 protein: CASSYRMTGGNIQYF. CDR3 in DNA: TGTGCCAGCAGTTACCGCATGACAGGGGGAAACATTCAGTACTTC.

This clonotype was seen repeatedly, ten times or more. CDR3 in amino acids: CATERGAVNEQFF. The CDR3 bases are TGTGCCACCGAGAGGGGGGCGGTCAATGAGCAGTTCTTC. The J gene is TRBJ2-1, the V gene TRBV10-3; D possibly uses TRBD1 or TRBD2 (6 bases each). Germline CDR1 reads ENHRY; CDR2 reads SYGVKD. The V end was cut by 10 bases, the J end by 6 bases, with 16 bases between. The CDR3 runs 13 residues.

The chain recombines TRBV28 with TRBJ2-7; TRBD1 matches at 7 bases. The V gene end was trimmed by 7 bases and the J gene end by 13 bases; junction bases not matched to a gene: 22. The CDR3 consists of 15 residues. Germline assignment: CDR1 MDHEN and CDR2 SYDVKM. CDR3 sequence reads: CASTPLTTGNFGFYF. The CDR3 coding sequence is TGTGCCAGCACCCCCCTAACGACAGGGAACTTCGGATTCTACTTC.

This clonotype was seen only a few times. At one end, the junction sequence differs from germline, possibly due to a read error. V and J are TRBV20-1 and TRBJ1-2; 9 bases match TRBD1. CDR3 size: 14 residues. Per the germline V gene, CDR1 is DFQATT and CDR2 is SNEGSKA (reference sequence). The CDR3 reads CSARVFLGQGNTAF. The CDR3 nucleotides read TGCAGTGCTAGAGTCTTCCTGGGACAGGGAAATACAGCCTTC.

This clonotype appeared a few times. The CDR3 sequence is CSARVRTSGGLQETQYF. In nucleotides, the CDR3 is TGCAGTGCTAGAGTCAGGACTAGCGGGGGACTACAAGAGACCCAGTACTTC. The genes are TRBV20-1 and TRBJ2-5; 13 nucleotides agree with TRBD2. V lost 1 base, J lost 2 bases, and 7 bases stayed unmatched. The CDR3 runs to 17 residues. Germline assignment: CDR1 DFQATT and CDR2 SNEGSKA (reference sequence).